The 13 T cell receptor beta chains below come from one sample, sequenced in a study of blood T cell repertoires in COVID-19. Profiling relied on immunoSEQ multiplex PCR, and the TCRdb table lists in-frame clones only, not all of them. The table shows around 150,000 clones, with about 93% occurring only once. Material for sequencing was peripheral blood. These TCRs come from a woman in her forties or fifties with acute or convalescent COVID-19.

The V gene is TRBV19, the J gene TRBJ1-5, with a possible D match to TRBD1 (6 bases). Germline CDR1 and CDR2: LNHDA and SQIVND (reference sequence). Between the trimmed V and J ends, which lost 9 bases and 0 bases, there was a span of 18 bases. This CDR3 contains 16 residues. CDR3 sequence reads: CASAETGWNSNQPQHF. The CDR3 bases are TGTGCCAGCGCTGAGACAGGTTGGAATAGCAATCAGCCCCAGCATTTT.

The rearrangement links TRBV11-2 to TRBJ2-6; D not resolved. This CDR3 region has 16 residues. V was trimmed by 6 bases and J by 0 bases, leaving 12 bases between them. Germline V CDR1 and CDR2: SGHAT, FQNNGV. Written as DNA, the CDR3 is TGTGCCAGCAGTAAGGCTGGGCCCTCTGGGGCCAACGTCCTGACTTTC. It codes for CASSKAGPSGANVLTF.

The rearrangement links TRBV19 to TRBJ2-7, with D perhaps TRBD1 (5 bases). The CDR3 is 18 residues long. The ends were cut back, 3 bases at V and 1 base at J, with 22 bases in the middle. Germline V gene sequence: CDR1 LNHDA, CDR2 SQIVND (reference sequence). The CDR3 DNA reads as TGTGCCAGTAGTATCCCCAGCAGGGTGGTTTTAAAGTCCTACGAGCAGTACTTC. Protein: CASSIPSRVVLKSYEQYF.

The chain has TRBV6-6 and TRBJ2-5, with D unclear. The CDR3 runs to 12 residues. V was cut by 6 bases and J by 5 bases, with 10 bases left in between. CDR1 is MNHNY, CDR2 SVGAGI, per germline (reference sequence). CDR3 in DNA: TGTGCCAGCAGAAGCGATCGGGAGACCCAGTACTTC. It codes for CASRSDRETQYF.

The CDR3 loop reads CASSRGLAGGMANEQYF. The DNA of the CDR3 is TGTGCCAGCAGCCGGGGACTAGCGGGAGGAATGGCGAACGAGCAGTACTTC. The gene calls are TRBV5-4 and TRBJ2-7, with 15 bases aligning to TRBD2. The germline V gene encodes CDR1 SGHNT and CDR2 YYREEE (reference sequence). The CDR3 loop spans 17 amino acids. V dropped 4 bases and J dropped 5; count of bases not matched to a gene: 10.

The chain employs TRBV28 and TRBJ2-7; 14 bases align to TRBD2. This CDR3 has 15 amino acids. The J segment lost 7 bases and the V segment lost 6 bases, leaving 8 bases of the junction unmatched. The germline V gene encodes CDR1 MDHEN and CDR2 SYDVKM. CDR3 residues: CASSSGTSGRSEQYF. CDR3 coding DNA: TGTGCCAGCAGCTCGGGGACTAGCGGGAGAAGTGAGCAGTACTTC.

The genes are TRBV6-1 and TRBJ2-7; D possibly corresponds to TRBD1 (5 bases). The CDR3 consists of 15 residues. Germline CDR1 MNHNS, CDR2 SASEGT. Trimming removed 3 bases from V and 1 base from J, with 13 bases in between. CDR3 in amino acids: CASSDLAGQSYEQYF. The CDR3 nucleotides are TGTGCCAGCAGTGATTTGGCAGGACAATCCTACGAGCAGTACTTC.

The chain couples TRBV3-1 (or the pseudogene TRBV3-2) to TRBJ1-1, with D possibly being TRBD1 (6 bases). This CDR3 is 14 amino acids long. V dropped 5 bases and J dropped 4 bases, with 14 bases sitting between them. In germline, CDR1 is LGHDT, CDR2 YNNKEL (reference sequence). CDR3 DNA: TGTGCCAGCAGCGGAACAGGGTTGGGCACTGAAGCTTTCTTT. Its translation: CASSGTGLGTEAFF.

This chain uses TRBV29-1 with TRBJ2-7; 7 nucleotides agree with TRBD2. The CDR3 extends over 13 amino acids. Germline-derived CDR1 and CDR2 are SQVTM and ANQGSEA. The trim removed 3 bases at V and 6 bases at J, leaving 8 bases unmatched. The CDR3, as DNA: TGCAGCGTTGAGACACTAGCGATAGGCGAGCAGTACTTC. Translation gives CSVETLAIGEQYF.

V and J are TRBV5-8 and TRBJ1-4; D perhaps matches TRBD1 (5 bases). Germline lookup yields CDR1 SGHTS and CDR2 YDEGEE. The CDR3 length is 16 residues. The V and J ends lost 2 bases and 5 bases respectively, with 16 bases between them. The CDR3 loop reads CASSFPLEGPNEKLFF. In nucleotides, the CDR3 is TGTGCCAGCAGCTTCCCACTGGAGGGACCCAATGAAAAACTGTTTTTT.

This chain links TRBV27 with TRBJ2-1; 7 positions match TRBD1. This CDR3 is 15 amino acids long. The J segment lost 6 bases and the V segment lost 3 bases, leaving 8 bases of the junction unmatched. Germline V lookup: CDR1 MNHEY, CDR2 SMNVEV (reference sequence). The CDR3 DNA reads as TGTGCCAGCAGTTTCGGGACAGTTGCTGGCAATGAGCAGTTCTTC. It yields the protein CASSFGTVAGNEQFF.

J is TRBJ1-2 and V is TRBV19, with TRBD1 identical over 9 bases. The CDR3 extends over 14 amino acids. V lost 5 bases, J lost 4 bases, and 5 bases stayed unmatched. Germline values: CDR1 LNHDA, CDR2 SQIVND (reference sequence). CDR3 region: CASSQDRGSYGYTF. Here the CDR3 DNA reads TGTGCCAGTAGTCAGGACAGGGGAAGCTATGGCTACACCTTC.

The CDR3 is CATSVGQGLGYEQYF. In nucleotides, the CDR3 is TGTGCCACCTCGGTGGGACAGGGACTAGGCTACGAGCAGTACTTC. The genes are TRBV6-5 and TRBJ2-7, with TRBD1 as a possible D gene (9 bases). The germline CDR1 and CDR2 sequences are MNHEY and SVGAGI. The CDR3 sequence is 15 residues long. V dropped 10 bases and J dropped 3 bases, with 22 bases sitting between them.